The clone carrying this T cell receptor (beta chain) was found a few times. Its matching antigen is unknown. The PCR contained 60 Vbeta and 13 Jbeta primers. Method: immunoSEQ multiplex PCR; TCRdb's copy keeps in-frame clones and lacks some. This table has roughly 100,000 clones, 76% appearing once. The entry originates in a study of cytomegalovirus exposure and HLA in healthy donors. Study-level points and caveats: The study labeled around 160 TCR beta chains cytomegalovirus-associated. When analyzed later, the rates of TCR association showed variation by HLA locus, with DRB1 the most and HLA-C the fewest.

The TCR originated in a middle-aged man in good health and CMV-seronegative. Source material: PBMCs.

The CDR3 loop reads CASRQVSTDTQYF. The CDR3 nucleotides are TGTGCCAGCAGACAGGTTAGCACAGATACGCAGTATTTT. The V and J genes are TRBV7-8 and TRBJ2-3, with D tentatively TRBD1 (5 bases). Trimming removed 6 bases from V and 0 bases from J, with 7 bases in between. Germline V gene sequence: CDR1 SGHVS, CDR2 FQNEAQ. This CDR3 region has 13 residues.